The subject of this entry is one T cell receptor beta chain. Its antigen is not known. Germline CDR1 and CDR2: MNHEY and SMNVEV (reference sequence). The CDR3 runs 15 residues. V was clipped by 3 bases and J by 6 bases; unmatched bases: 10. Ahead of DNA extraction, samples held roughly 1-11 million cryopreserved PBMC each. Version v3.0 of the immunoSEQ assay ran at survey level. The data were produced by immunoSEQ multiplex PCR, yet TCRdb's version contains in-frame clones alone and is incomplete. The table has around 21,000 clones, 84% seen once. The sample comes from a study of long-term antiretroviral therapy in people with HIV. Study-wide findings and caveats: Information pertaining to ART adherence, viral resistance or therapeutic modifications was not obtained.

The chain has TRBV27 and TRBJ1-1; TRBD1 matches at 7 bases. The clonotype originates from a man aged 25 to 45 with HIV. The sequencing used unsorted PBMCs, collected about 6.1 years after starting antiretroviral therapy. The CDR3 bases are TGTGCCAGCAGTTTTTTCCCCAGGGGGTTGCCTGAAGCTTTCTTT. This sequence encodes CASSFFPRGLPEAFF.